A single sample gave rise to the 14 T cell receptor beta chains below, sequenced in a study of T-cell reconstitution after alpha-beta-depleted transplantation in children. TCRbeta library preparation incorporated unique molecular identifiers. Each CDR3 protein gets one entry after TCRdb re-called the PCR reads with MiXCR. The sample includes about 300,000 distinct CDR3 sequences, over 9.5% of them seen just once. Sequenced here: PBMCs, sampled before TCRalphabeta/CD19-depleted stem cell transplant. The receptors originated from a boy under two years old with acute myeloid leukemia, due to receive a stem cell transplant.

This clonotype appeared many times. The rearrangement uses TRBV7-2 and TRBJ2-1; 12 positions agree with TRBD2. The CDR3 runs 16 residues. The V and J ends lost 4 bases and 4 bases, in that order; junction bases with no gene match: 5. Germline V gene lookup returns CDR1 SGHTA and CDR2 FQGNSA. CDR3: CASSSGTSGSYNEQFF. The CDR3 bases are TGTGCCAGCAGCTCCGGGACTAGCGGGTCTTACAATGAGCAGTTCTTC.

This clonotype has a handful of counts. DNA for the CDR3: TGTGCCAGCAGCCGGGGGGTCGGGGGGCCGAGCTCCTACGAGCAGTACTTC. Its translation is CASSRGVGGPSSYEQYF. This chain uses TRBV6-5 with TRBJ2-7; maybe TRBD2 (7 bases). Deletions cut 6 bases from V and 0 bases from J, with 21 bases between. This CDR3 has 17 residues. Germline V gene sequence: CDR1 MNHEY, CDR2 SVGAGI.

This clonotype was seen ten or more times. This chain joins TRBV6-5 and TRBJ2-2; no firm D call. The CDR3 length is 12 residues. CDR1 is MNHEY, CDR2 SVGAGI, per germline. Between the trimmed V and J ends, which lost 2 bases and 6 bases, there was a span of 4 bases. CDR3 DNA: TGTGCCAGCAGTTACGGAGCCGGGGAGCTGTTTTTT. Protein: CASSYGAGELFF.

This clonotype was counted ten times or more. The V gene is TRBV5-1, the J gene TRBJ1-4; 8 bases fit TRBD1. CDR3 length: 16 residues. V trimming: 4 bases; J trimming: 5 bases; junction bases outside the gene matches: 10. The germline CDR1 and CDR2 sequences are SGHRS and YFSETQ. CDR3 region: CASSPWPGQGNEKLFF. For the CDR3, the DNA is TGCGCCAGCAGCCCATGGCCCGGACAGGGAAATGAAAAACTGTTTTTT.

J is TRBJ1-1 and V is TRBV19; D call uncertain. Trimming shortened V by 6 bases and J by 6 bases, and 8 bases separated the two germline ends. The germline CDR1 and CDR2 sequences are LNHDA and SQIVND (reference sequence). CDR3 length equals 11 residues. This CDR3 is CASRSDPEAFF. As DNA, the CDR3 is TGTGCCAGTAGGAGTGACCCTGAAGCTTTCTTT.

This clonotype has only a few counts. This chain joins TRBV28 and TRBJ2-6, with 8 bases aligning to TRBD2. V gave up 2 bases and J gave up 2 bases; unmatched junction bases: 2. Germline values: CDR1 MDHEN, CDR2 SYDVKM. CDR3 length equals 16 residues. DNA of the CDR3: TGTGCCAGCAGTTTAGCGGGGGGAACTGGGGCCAACGTCCTGACTTTC. Amino acids: CASSLAGGTGANVLTF.

The J gene is TRBJ2-5, the V gene TRBV24-1; no definite D call. Between the trimmed V and J ends, which lost 4 bases and 5 bases, there was a span of 10 bases. This CDR3 is built from 13 residues. Germline-derived CDR1 and CDR2 are KGHDR and SFDVKD. The CDR3 sequence is CATSDPRVETQYF. The CDR3 DNA is TGTGCCACCAGTGACCCCAGAGTGGAGACCCAGTACTTC.

This clonotype was seen at least ten times. DNA for the CDR3: TGTGCCAGCAGGGCGGACAGGTGGGGCACAGATACGCAGTATTTT. Its protein product is CASRADRWGTDTQYF. This sequence joins TRBV28 and TRBJ2-3, with 7 bases matching TRBD1. The V gene's germline CDR1 is MDHEN and CDR2 SYDVKM. V trimming: 6 bases; J trimming: 1 base; junction bases outside the gene matches: 7. This CDR3 is 15 amino acids long.

This clonotype was seen ten or more times. The J gene is TRBJ2-7, the V gene TRBV12-3 or TRBV12-4, with a possible D match to TRBD2 (6 bases). Trimming took off 11 bases at V and 6 bases at J, with 11 bases between the two ends. This CDR3 contains 10 residues. This chain's CDR3 is CAGGTAEQYF. CDR3 in DNA: TGTGCCGGAGGGACCGCCGAGCAGTACTTC.

The table lists this clonotype with a few counts. The chain joins TRBV5-1 to TRBJ1-2; 7 bases fit TRBD1. Germline CDR1 is SGHRS and CDR2 is YFSETQ. The junction had 4 bases not matched to a gene; V was cut back by 0 bases and J by 5 bases. The CDR3 is 14 residues long. CDR3 residues: CASSLAPGQYGYTF. The CDR3 bases are TGCGCCAGCAGCTTGGCCCCGGGACAGTATGGCTACACCTTC.

The sample holds many counts of this clonotype. The rearrangement joins TRBV7-9 to TRBJ2-7, with D perhaps TRBD2 (5 bases). The CDR3 runs 15 residues. Looked up from germline, CDR1 is SEHNR and CDR2 is FQNEAQ (reference sequence). Trimming removed 2 bases at V and 4 bases at J, with 15 bases between. CDR3: CASSLKEGLLYEQYF. The DNA of the CDR3 is TGTGCCAGCAGCTTAAAAGAAGGACTTTTATACGAGCAGTACTTC.

At least ten counts were recorded for this clonotype. The V and J genes are TRBV6-5 and TRBJ1-3, with D maybe TRBD1 (6 bases). Per germline, CDR1 MNHEY and CDR2 SVGAGI. The V gene lost 0 bases and the J gene lost 4 bases, with 13 bases spanning the gap. The CDR3 spans 16 residues. The CDR3 is CASSYSSPGAGNTIYF. CDR3 coding DNA: TGTGCCAGCAGTTACTCGAGTCCAGGGGCAGGAAACACCATATATTTT.

This clonotype was counted many times. This chain uses TRBV7-9 with TRBJ1-1, with 9 bases that match TRBD1. This CDR3 is built from 14 residues. V dropped 5 bases and J dropped 1; count of bases not matched to a gene: 2. Germline CDR1 is SEHNR and CDR2 is FQNEAQ (reference sequence). CDR3 sequence (DNA): TGTGCCAGCAGCACGACAGGGGGGAACACTGAAGCTTTCTTT. Encoded protein: CASSTTGGNTEAFF.

There are a few counts of this clonotype. The chain joins TRBV5-1 to TRBJ2-3; D call uncertain. Trimming took off 4 bases at V and 7 bases at J, with 31 bases between the two ends. Germline V CDR1 and CDR2: SGHRS, YFSETQ. This CDR3 contains 19 residues. The DNA of the CDR3 is TGCGCCAGCAGCCCCTCAGTGAGAGTCGGTACCCGACTGCCCCATACGCAGTATTTT. It encodes CASSPSVRVGTRLPHTQYF. Full variable domain (outside the CDR3, taken from reference TRBV5-1 and TRBJ2-3): KAGVTQTPRYLIKTRGQQVTLSCSPISGHRSVSWYQQTPGQGLQFLFEYFSETQRNKGNFPGRFSGRQFSNSRSEMNVSTLELGDSALYLCASSPSVRVGTRLPHTQYFGPGTRLTVL.